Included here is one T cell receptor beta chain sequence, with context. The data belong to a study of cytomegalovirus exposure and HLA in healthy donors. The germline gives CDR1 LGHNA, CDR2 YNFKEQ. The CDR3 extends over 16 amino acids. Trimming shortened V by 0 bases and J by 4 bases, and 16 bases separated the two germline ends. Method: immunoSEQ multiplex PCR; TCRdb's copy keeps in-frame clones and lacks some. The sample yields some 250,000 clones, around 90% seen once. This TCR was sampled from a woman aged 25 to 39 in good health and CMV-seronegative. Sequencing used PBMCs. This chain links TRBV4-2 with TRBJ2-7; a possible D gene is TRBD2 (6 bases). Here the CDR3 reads CASSQEKSRGWYEQYF. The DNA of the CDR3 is TGTGCCAGCAGCCAAGAAAAGTCGCGGGGATGGTACGAGCAGTACTTC.